Shown below are 30 T cell receptor beta chains from a single sample sequenced in a study of blood T cell repertoires in COVID-19 (dated by TCRdb to between 2020 and 2021). The method behind the library was the immunoSEQ multiplex PCR assay. TCRdb mirrors the immuneACCESS table, restricted to in-frame sequences. Some clones are absent from its copies; in checked studies, under half trace to an unresolved V gene, and the reason for the others is unknown. In this sample the table shows 130,000 or so clones, 88% of which occur a single time. The top ten clonotypes cover 1.5% to 1.9% of the sample. The sample consisted of peripheral blood. Every receptor here comes from a human donor in a cohort sampled during active COVID-19.

The chain has TRBV12-3 or TRBV12-4 and TRBJ1-4, with D unclear. This CDR3 comprises 12 residues. V gave up 8 bases and J gave up 3 bases, with 7 bases separating them. CDR3 nucleotides: TGTGCCAGCGCGGATGCTAATGAAAAACTGTTTTTT. This encodes CASADANEKLFF.

This chain links TRBV28 with TRBJ2-2; the D is unclear. CDR3 size: 12 residues. Deletions cut 6 bases from V and 5 bases from J, with 7 bases between. Per germline, CDR1 MDHEN and CDR2 SYDVKM. As DNA, the CDR3 is TGTGCCAGCAGCTCTAGAACCGGGGAGCTGTTTTTT. The encoded protein is CASSSRTGELFF. Variable domain in full (rest from reference TRBV28 and TRBJ2-2): DVKVTQSSRYLVKRTGEKVFLECVQDMDHENMFWYRQDPGLGLRLIYFSYDVKMKEKGDIPEGYSVSREKKERFSLILESASTNQTSMYLCASSSRTGELFFGEGSRLTVL.

This clone was recorded once. V is TRBV4-1 and J is TRBJ2-5; 14 nucleotides align to TRBD2. Trimming at V came to 4 bases and at J to 8 bases, leaving 21 bases not matched to a gene. In germline, CDR1 is MGHRA, CDR2 YSYEKL. This CDR3 comprises 20 residues. CDR3 amino acids: CASSRTFRTGGTSGGITQYF. The CDR3 DNA sequence: TGCGCCAGCAGCCGCACGTTTCGGACAGGGGGGACTAGCGGGGGCATCACCCAGTACTTC.

The V gene is TRBV2, the J gene TRBJ2-4; no definite D call. Germline values: CDR1 SNHLY, CDR2 FYNNEI. V was clipped by 2 bases and J by 0 bases, with 17 bases between them. This CDR3 is built from 18 residues. CDR3 protein: CASSENRVAEIAKNIQYF. In nucleotides, the CDR3 is TGTGCCAGCAGTGAAAACCGGGTAGCAGAGATAGCCAAAAACATTCAGTACTTC.

This chain links TRBV3-1 (or the pseudogene TRBV3-2) with TRBJ2-7; 7 nucleotides match TRBD2. This CDR3 is built from 14 residues. V dropped 2 bases and J dropped 4; count of bases not matched to a gene: 5. Germline V gene sequence: CDR1 LGHDT, CDR2 YNNKEL (reference sequence). The CDR3 coding sequence is TGTGCCAGCAGCCAACGCGGGAGAACGTACGAGCAGTACTTC. It yields the protein CASSQRGRTYEQYF.

V is TRBV5-1 and J is TRBJ2-3; D uncertain. This CDR3 region has 14 residues. Per the germline V gene, CDR1 is SGHRS and CDR2 is YFSETQ. Between the trimmed V and J ends, which lost 0 bases and 1 base, there was a span of 6 bases. The CDR3 DNA reads TGCGCCAGCAGCTTGGTGTCCGGCACAGATACGCAGTATTTT. Its protein is CASSLVSGTDTQYF.

V is TRBV4-1 and J is TRBJ2-2; 7 nucleotides align to TRBD2. The CDR3 runs 17 residues. CDR1 is MGHRA and CDR2 is YSYEKL in the germline V gene. The V and J ends lost 4 bases and 2 bases, in that order; junction bases with no gene match: 10. CDR3: CASSPRAGGSNTGELFF. In nucleotides, the CDR3 is TGCGCCAGCAGCCCCAGAGCCGGGGGGAGTAACACCGGGGAGCTGTTTTTT.

This rearrangement joins TRBV18 to TRBJ1-1; TRBD1 agrees at 7 bases. Unmatched junction bases numbered 9, after V lost 3 bases and J lost 8 bases. CDR1 and CDR2 from the germline V gene are KGHSH and LQKENI. The CDR3 is 14 residues long. The CDR3 nucleotides are TGTGCCAGCTCACCGGGACAGCTCGATTTAGAAGCTTTCTTT. Translation gives CASSPGQLDLEAFF.

The chain has TRBV7-2 and TRBJ2-1; the match to TRBD2 covers 7 bases. The CDR3 sequence is 15 residues long. Germline trimming cut 1 base from V and 4 bases from J; bases unmatched to any gene: 4. CDR1 and CDR2 from the germline V gene are SGHTA and FQGNSA. CDR3 protein: CASSLVPGGYNEQFF. CDR3 sequence (DNA): TGTGCCAGCAGCTTAGTTCCGGGGGGATACAATGAGCAGTTCTTC.

V usage is TRBV2 and J usage is TRBJ1-5; no reliable D call. In germline, CDR1 is SNHLY, CDR2 FYNNEI. This CDR3 is built from 14 residues. Trimming took 5 bases from V and 12 from J, leaving 20 bases between them. This chain's CDR3 is CASSNPDAGGRQHF. The CDR3 coding sequence is TGTGCCAGCAGTAACCCCGACGCCGGAGGCCGCCAGCATTTT.

V and J are TRBV2 and TRBJ2-5; a weak D match, TRBD2 (6 bases). Germline CDR1 and CDR2: SNHLY and FYNNEI. Trimming shortened V by 4 bases and J by 5 bases, and 11 bases separated the two germline ends. CDR3 length equals 13 residues. The CDR3 DNA sequence: TGTGCCAGCAGTGTAAGTCTAGCGGAGACCCAGTACTTC. Amino acids: CASSVSLAETQYF.

V gene TRBV19 combines with J gene TRBJ2-2; TRBD2 matches at 11 bases. The germline gives CDR1 LNHDA, CDR2 SQIVND (reference sequence). This CDR3 is built from 16 residues. V dropped 5 bases and J dropped 3; count of bases not matched to a gene: 5. In nucleotides, the CDR3 is TGTGCCAGTAGTGAAGGACTAGCGGGCTACACCGGGGAGCTGTTTTTT. It specifies CASSEGLAGYTGELFF.

This chain links TRBV28 with TRBJ1-1, with TRBD1 as a possible D gene (5 bases). Per the germline V gene, CDR1 is MDHEN and CDR2 is SYDVKM. The CDR3 consists of 15 residues. The V end lost 4 bases, the J end lost 1 base, and 13 bases lay between the germline ends. The CDR3 loop reads CASSSREGRNTEAFF. The DNA for the CDR3 is TGTGCCAGCAGTTCCCGGGAGGGGAGGAACACTGAAGCTTTCTTT.

This chain joins TRBV28 and TRBJ2-7, with unresolved D. The germline gives CDR1 MDHEN, CDR2 SYDVKM. The CDR3 spans 11 residues. The V end was cut by 6 bases, the J end by 6 bases, with 9 bases between. The CDR3 loop is CASSQRSEQYF. CDR3 sequence (DNA): TGTGCCAGCAGCCAACGGAGCGAGCAGTACTTC.

This chain links TRBV2 with TRBJ2-1, with 7 bases lining up with TRBD1. V gave up 4 bases and J gave up 5 bases; unmatched junction bases: 5. The CDR3 is made up of 14 amino acids. The V gene's germline CDR1 is SNHLY and CDR2 FYNNEI. CDR3 DNA: TGTGCCAGCAGTGGGCAGGGGGTGAACAATGAGCAGTTCTTC. Residues: CASSGQGVNNEQFF. Full variable domain (rest looked up from reference TRBV2 and TRBJ2-1): EPEVTQTPSHQVTQMGQEVILRCVPISNHLYFYWYRQILGQKVEFLVSFYNNEISEKSEIFDDQFSVERPDGSNFTLKIRSTKLEDSAMYFCASSGQGVNNEQFFGPGTRLTVL.

The J gene is TRBJ2-2, the V gene TRBV11-1; no reliable D call. V shed 4 bases and J shed 1 base, with 10 bases lying between them. Germline loops: CDR1 SGHAT, CDR2 FQDESV (reference sequence). The CDR3 consists of 15 residues. CDR3 sequence reads: CASSSGRGNTGELFF. CDR3 DNA sequence: TGTGCCAGCAGCTCGGGTCGCGGGAACACCGGGGAGCTGTTTTTT.

As regards this clone: The germline gene is not matched at one end of the junction; a read error may be the cause. Different DNA sequences within this sample yield the same CDR3. The DNA for the CDR3 is TGTGCTAGCAGCTTAACAGGGACAGGGGTTACCGGGGAGCTGTTTTTT. It yields the protein CASSLTGTGVTGELFF. The chain is built from TRBV7-7 and TRBJ2-2, with 10 bases lining up with TRBD1. The CDR3 has 16 residues. Germline V CDR1 and CDR2: SSHAT, FNYEAQ (reference sequence).

The chain carries TRBV7-2 and TRBJ2-5; 12 bases are shared with TRBD2. Trimming at V came to 2 bases and at J to 2 bases, leaving 12 bases not matched to a gene. The CDR3 contains 19 residues. CDR1 is SGHTA, CDR2 FQGNSA, per germline. CDR3 sequence (DNA): TGTGCCAGCAGCTTATCTGGACTAGCGGGGAACGTGATACAAGAGACCCAGTACTTC. It translates to CASSLSGLAGNVIQETQYF.

V and J are TRBV18 and TRBJ2-3; TRBD1 is a possible D gene (5 bases). The germline V gene has CDR1 KGHSH and CDR2 LQKENI. This CDR3 is 16 amino acids long. V lost 3 bases, J lost 11 bases, and 24 bases lay in between. CDR3 DNA: TGTGCCAGCTCACCCCTCCGGCTACAACAGGAGCGTGGGCAGTATTTT. This translates into CASSPLRLQQERGQYF.

This chain links TRBV10-2 with TRBJ2-3; 7 bases are a match to TRBD2. The germline CDR1 and CDR2 sequences are WSHSY and SAAADI. This CDR3 spans 14 amino acids. V shed 5 bases and J 2 bases; nucleotides not matched to a gene: 4. The CDR3 here is CASSLAGFTDTQYF. Written as DNA, the CDR3 is TGCGCCAGCAGTTTAGCGGGTTTCACAGATACGCAGTATTTT.

The genes are TRBV11-2 and TRBJ2-7, with TRBD2 as a possible D gene (6 bases). Trimming pared 1 base from V and 1 base from J, leaving 8 bases between. Germline CDR1 reads SGHAT; CDR2 reads FQNNGV. This CDR3 is built from 14 residues. CDR3: CASSLVGGSYEQYF. In nucleotides, the CDR3 is TGTGCCAGCAGCTTAGTGGGGGGATCCTACGAGCAGTACTTC. Full variable domain (missing parts from reference TRBV11-2 and TRBJ2-7): EAGVAQSPRYKIIEKRQSVAFWCNPISGHATLYWYQQILGQGPKLLIQFQNNGVVDDSQLPKDRFSAERLKGVDSTLKIQPAKLEDSAVYLCASSLVGGSYEQYFGPGTRLTVT.

The rearrangement links TRBV7-2 to TRBJ2-5, with 9 bases fitting TRBD2. Trimming cost V 1 base and J 3 bases; bases outside gene matches: 3. Germline CDR1 and CDR2: SGHTA and FQGNSA. The CDR3 contains 15 residues. CDR3 amino acids: CASSLVSSGEETQYF. The CDR3 nucleotides are TGTGCCAGCAGCTTAGTTTCTAGCGGGGAAGAGACCCAGTACTTC.

The gene calls are TRBV5-1 and TRBJ1-6, with 7 bases matching TRBD1. CDR1 and CDR2 (germline): SGHRS, YFSETQ. The CDR3 loop spans 16 amino acids. J was trimmed by 8 bases and V by 1 base; bases with no gene match: 9. The CDR3 loop reads CASSLWTGRGDSPLHF. CDR3 DNA: TGCGCCAGCAGCTTGTGGACAGGCCGAGGGGATTCACCCCTCCACTTT.

The genes are TRBV2 and TRBJ2-1; 7 positions agree with TRBD2. V lost 8 bases to trimming and J lost 4 bases; unmatched junction nucleotides: 8. Germline assignment: CDR1 SNHLY and CDR2 FYNNEI. The CDR3 is 14 amino acids. The CDR3 is CASETSRGYNEQFF. The CDR3 DNA follows: TGTGCCAGCGAGACTAGCCGGGGGTACAATGAGCAGTTCTTC.

This chain links TRBV18 with TRBJ1-1, with D tentatively TRBD1 (5 bases). CDR1 is KGHSH and CDR2 is LQKENI in the germline V gene. There are 15 residues in the CDR3. The ends were cut back, 4 bases at V and 2 bases at J, with 14 bases in the middle. The CDR3 DNA is TGTGCCAGCTCACTCACACAGGACACTAACACTGAAGCTTTCTTT. Translation: CASSLTQDTNTEAFF.

The rearrangement uses TRBV11-2 and TRBJ2-7; D unresolved. V lost 3 bases and J lost 3, with 6 bases in between. Germline assignment: CDR1 SGHAT and CDR2 FQNNGV. This CDR3 contains 12 residues. The CDR3 sequence is CASSFVFYEQYF. As DNA, the CDR3 is TGTGCCAGCAGCTTCGTCTTCTACGAGCAGTACTTC. The full variable domain, completed using reference TRBV11-2 and TRBJ2-7, is EAGVAQSPRYKIIEKRQSVAFWCNPISGHATLYWYQQILGQGPKLLIQFQNNGVVDDSQLPKDRFSAERLKGVDSTLKIQPAKLEDSAVYLCASSFVFYEQYFGPGTRLTVT.

The chain couples TRBV4-1 to TRBJ2-5, with D possibly TRBD2 on 5 matching bases. Trimming shortened V by 4 bases and J by 5 bases, and 17 bases separated the two germline ends. The CDR3 consists of 15 residues. Per the germline V gene, CDR1 is MGHRA and CDR2 is YSYEKL. Here the CDR3 DNA reads TGCGCCAGCAGCCCGATAACTAGGTCTTTGGAGACCCAGTACTTC. It translates to CASSPITRSLETQYF.

This sequence joins TRBV6-5 and TRBJ1-1, with TRBD1 matching over 8 bases. The V gene's germline CDR1 is MNHEY and CDR2 SVGAGI. J was trimmed by 3 bases and V by 7 bases; bases with no gene match: 7. The CDR3 length is 14 residues. The CDR3 DNA is TGTGCCAGCATACTTGGACAGGGATACACTGAAGCTTTCTTT. It codes for CASILGQGYTEAFF.

The chain is built from TRBV9 and TRBJ2-7; the D is unclear. Trimming took off 0 bases at V and 2 bases at J, with 12 bases between the two ends. Germline CDR1 is SGDLS and CDR2 is YYNGEE. The CDR3 sequence is 15 residues long. The CDR3 region has the DNA TGTGCCAGCAGCGTAGGGTCTACTACCGCCTACGAGCAGTACTTC. This gives the protein CASSVGSTTAYEQYF.

This chain joins TRBV7-9 and TRBJ1-1; 8 bases align to TRBD1. CDR1 and CDR2 (germline): SEHNR, FQNEAQ (reference sequence). The length of the CDR3 is 18 residues. With 5 bases clipped from V and 4 bases from J, the junction kept 18 bases outside the gene matches. The CDR3: CASSIRQGIGVVGTEAFF. CDR3 coding DNA: TGTGCCAGCAGCATTCGACAGGGGATCGGAGTAGTAGGCACTGAAGCTTTCTTT.